A selection of T cell receptor beta chains follows, all from one sample in a study of T-cell reconstitution after alpha-beta-depleted transplantation in children. Using its own MiXCR run on the PCR reads, TCRdb lists one record per CDR3 protein. The data show approximately 420,000 distinct CDR3 sequences, approximately 10% seen once. This specimen consisted of PBMCs from the stem cell graft donor, obtained from the stem cell graft. Source of these receptors: a human donor who donated a stem cell graft to a child with acute myeloid leukemia. The CDR3 runs from the conserved cysteine through the conserved F or W. The order of the fields is V gene, D gene, clone size, J gene, CDR3 DNA, CDR3 protein. A D gene is named only where the DNA matches it firmly. For some rows the clone size is stated as once, few or many, or as a class when expanded; others skip it.

TRBV7-2	NA	NA	TRBJ2-1	TGTGCCAGCAGCTTTCTTACCGCCACAGGGTTTCAGTTCTTC	CASSFLTATGFQFF
TRBV20-1	NA	many	TRBJ2-2	TGCAGTGCTAGAGGTGGCGGTGTACTTAGTACCGGGGAGCTGTTTTTT	CSARGGGVLSTGELFF
TRBV7-9	NA	NA	TRBJ2-1	TGTGCCAGCAGCGCCCCGCCCGGCAGTGAGCAGTTCTTC	CASSAPPGSEQFF
TRBV12-3/TRBV12-4	TRBD1	few	TRBJ1-2	TGTGCCAGCAGTCGACAGGGTCTAGGCTATGGCTACACCTTC	CASSRQGLGYGYTF
TRBV5-1	NA	few	TRBJ2-3	TGCGCCAGCAGCTCCCCGGCGTCAACAGATACGCAGTATTTT	CASSSPASTDTQYF
TRBV11-2	TRBD2	few	TRBJ2-3	TGTGCCAGCAGCTCCCGGACTAGGGCAGATACGCAGTATTTT	CASSSRTRADTQYF
TRBV20-1	TRBD1	few	TRBJ2-7	TGCAGTGCTAGACAGGGGGCTCGCTACGAGCAGTACTTC	CSARQGARYEQYF
TRBV3-1	TRBD1	many	TRBJ2-1	TGTGCCAGCCGGACAGGCGGATACAATGAGCAGTTCTTC	CASRTGGYNEQFF
TRBV6-1	TRBD1	few	TRBJ1-1	TGTGCCAGCACCGGACAGGGGCACACTGAAGCTTTCTTT	CASTGQGHTEAFF
TRBV15	NA	few	TRBJ2-5	TGTGCCACCAGTCCGGGACAAGTCCAAGAGACCCAGTACTTC	CATSPGQVQETQYF
TRBV5-5	NA	NA	TRBJ2-1	TGTGCCAGCAGCTTGGAACCGGGTGCGGGTGAGCAGTTCTTC	CASSLEPGAGEQFF
TRBV12-5	TRBD2	few	TRBJ2-5	TGTGCTAGTGGTTTGGTTATCCTCGGGGGCGGGGGGCAAGAGACCCAGTACTTC	CASGLVILGGGGQETQYF
TRBV3-1	NA	NA	TRBJ2-6	TGTGCCAGCAGCCACCCGGGCCAGGACCAGGCCAACGGCCTGACTTTC	CASSHPGQDQANGLTF
TRBV5-1	NA	NA	TRBJ1-5	TGCGCCAGCAGCTTATCACAGGGAGACCAGCCCCAGCATTTT	CASSLSQGDQPQHF
TRBV11-2	NA	few	TRBJ2-5	TGTGCCAGCAGCTTTGTCAGGGGACACGGGGAGACCCAGTACTTC	CASSFVRGHGETQYF
TRBV2	NA	few	TRBJ2-5	TGTGCCAGCGATGGTCACCATCAAGAGACCCAGTACTTC	CASDGHHQETQYF
TRBV20-1	NA	many	TRBJ2-3	TGCAGTGCCCGAAGCGGATATAGCACAGATACGCAGTATTTT	CSARSGYSTDTQYF
TRBV29-1	TRBD1	NA	TRBJ1-2	TGCAGCGTTGAGCCGGGACAGGGTTATGGCTACACCTTC	CSVEPGQGYGYTF
TRBV20-1	NA	NA	TRBJ1-6	TGCAGTGCTAGACTAATACAGGGACTAGATAATTCACCCCTCCACTTT	CSARLIQGLDNSPLHF
TRBV20-1	TRBD2	few	TRBJ2-3	TGCAGTGCCACTAGCGGGATTGTCACAGATACGCAGTATTTT	CSATSGIVTDTQYF
TRBV20-1	NA	NA	TRBJ1-5	TGCAGTGCTGGCGGGACCCAAAACAATCAGCCCCAGCATTTT	CSAGGTQNNQPQHF
TRBV5-1	NA	NA	TRBJ2-1	TGCGCCAGCAGCTTGGTGGGACCTTCCTACAATGAGCAGTTCTTC	CASSLVGPSYNEQFF
TRBV4-3	NA	few	TRBJ2-7	TGCGCCAGCAGCCAGGCCCGCCTATACTCCTACGAGCAGTACTTC	CASSQARLYSYEQYF
TRBV20-1	TRBD2	NA	TRBJ2-2	TGCAGTGCTAGAGGACTAGCGGGAGGGCCCGGGGAGCTGTTTTTT	CSARGLAGGPGELFF
TRBV12-3/TRBV12-4	TRBD2	many	TRBJ2-7	TGTGCCAGCAGTGGACTAGCCGCGGACGAGCAGTACTTC	CASSGLAADEQYF
TRBV12-3/TRBV12-4	NA	many	TRBJ1-5	TGTGCCAGCAGTTTCTCGGGGGTCAATCAGCCCCAGCATTTT	CASSFSGVNQPQHF
TRBV20-1	NA	NA	TRBJ1-1	TGCAGTGCACTCCCAGGAGGAGTGAACACTGAAGCTTTCTTT	CSALPGGVNTEAFF
TRBV29-1	NA	few	TRBJ2-7	TGCAGCGTTGAAGGGGCCCAAGGGGCCGAGCAGTACTTC	CSVEGAQGAEQYF
TRBV12-3/TRBV12-4	NA	few	TRBJ2-2	TGTGCCAGCAGTAACAGGGTGGATCCGACCGGGGAGCTGTTTTTT	CASSNRVDPTGELFF
TRBV20-1	TRBD1	NA	TRBJ2-5	TGCAGTGCTATCTACCTCGGACAGGTGGGGGAGACCCAGTACTTC	CSAIYLGQVGETQYF
TRBV12-3/TRBV12-4	NA	few	TRBJ2-7	TGTGCCAGCAGTTTTTCCCGGACTACGTCCTACGAGCAGTACTTC	CASSFSRTTSYEQYF
TRBV12-3/TRBV12-4	NA	NA	TRBJ2-3	TGTGCCAGCAGCCGCGGACAAACTGGGGATACGCAGTATTTT	CASSRGQTGDTQYF
TRBV19	TRBD2	few	TRBJ2-1	TGTGCCAGTAGTATAGCGTGGACTAGCGGGAATGAGCAGTTCTTC	CASSIAWTSGNEQFF
TRBV9	TRBD2	many	TRBJ2-5	TGTGCCAGTGCCTTAGCGGGGGGGCAAGAGACCCAGTACTTC	CASALAGGQETQYF
TRBV10-2	NA	NA	TRBJ2-1	TGCGCCAGCAGCCTATATTGGAATGAGCAGTTCTTC	CASSLYWNEQFF
TRBV29-1	TRBD1	few	TRBJ2-7	TGCAGCATGGACAGGGGCGGCGAGCAGTACTTC	CSMDRGGEQYF
TRBV19	TRBD1	few	TRBJ2-1	TGTGCCAGTACCTCGTCTATTGGCAGGGGGAATGAGCAGTTCTTC	CASTSSIGRGNEQFF
TRBV5-1	NA	NA	TRBJ2-7	TGCGCCAGCAGCTTGGCCCAACAGGGCCACGAGCAGTACTTC	CASSLAQQGHEQYF
TRBV5-6	NA	few	TRBJ1-3	TGTGCCAGCAGCTTGGCCAGGTACTCTGGAAACACCATATATTTT	CASSLARYSGNTIYF
TRBV6-2/TRBV6-3	TRBD2	NA	TRBJ2-7	TGTGCCAGCAGTTACAGGTCTAGCGGGAGGGCCGGTTTCTACGAGCAGTACTTC	CASSYRSSGRAGFYEQYF
TRBV19	TRBD1	many	TRBJ1-1	TGTGCCAGTAGATCACAGGGGGCCTATACTGAAGCTTTCTTT	CASRSQGAYTEAFF
TRBV6-5	NA	many	TRBJ1-1	TGTGCCAGCAGTTACTGGGAGAACACTGAAGCTTTCTTT	CASSYWENTEAFF
TRBV20-1	NA	many	TRBJ2-3	TGCAGTGCTATCCCGCCCGCCAGCTTGGCCGCAGATACGCAGTATTTT	CSAIPPASLAADTQYF
TRBV7-2	NA	NA	TRBJ2-1	TGTGCCAGCAGCTTAGCGATGTCGCGGAGGGGGAATGAGCAGTTCTTC	CASSLAMSRRGNEQFF
TRBV5-1	NA	NA	TRBJ2-5	TGCGCCAGCAGCTTGCCGGCGGCGGGGGAGACCCAGTACTTC	CASSLPAAGETQYF
TRBV20-1	NA	NA	TRBJ1-1	TGCAGTGCTAGCGAGGGCTTGAACACTGAAGCTTTCTTT	CSASEGLNTEAFF
TRBV15	TRBD1	NA	TRBJ2-4	TGTGCCACCAGCAGAGATATGGGACAGGCACGGAGAGACTTC	CATSRDMGQARRDF
TRBV10-1	NA	NA	TRBJ2-3	TGCGCCAGCAGTGAGTCCGGGGTCACAGATACGCAGTATTTT	CASSESGVTDTQYF
TRBV11-2	TRBD2	NA	TRBJ2-1	TGTGCCAGCAGCTTCCCCGTTGAAGCGGGACTCACGGGGAATGAGCAGTTCTTC	CASSFPVEAGLTGNEQFF
TRBV5-1	NA	many	TRBJ2-6	TGCGCCAGCAGCTTGGACCCTGGACGGCTTACCTCTGGGGCCAACGTCCTGACTTTC	CASSLDPGRLTSGANVLTF
TRBV18	NA	NA	TRBJ1-5	TGTGCCAGCTCCCTGAGTACAGGGTCCGCTCAGCCCCAGCATTTT	CASSLSTGSAQPQHF
TRBV5-1	NA	few	TRBJ2-5	TGCGCCAGCAGCTTGGACGGGGGTGTGAAGACCCAGTACTTC	CASSLDGGVKTQYF
TRBV7-2	NA	NA	TRBJ1-2	TGTGCCAGCAGCTTCCCTTCTAACTATGGCTACACCTTC	CASSFPSNYGYTF
TRBV5-1	NA	many	TRBJ1-1	TGCGCCAGCAGCTACAGGGTCGGCACTGAAGCTTTCTTT	CASSYRVGTEAFF
TRBV29-1	NA	many	TRBJ2-3	TGCAGCGTTGAATTGCTAGCGCTGAATACGCAGTATTTT	CSVELLALNTQYF
TRBV19	NA	NA	TRBJ1-1	TGTGCCAGTAGTATTGGAATCGGTCGTGGAGCTTTCTTT	CASSIGIGRGAFF